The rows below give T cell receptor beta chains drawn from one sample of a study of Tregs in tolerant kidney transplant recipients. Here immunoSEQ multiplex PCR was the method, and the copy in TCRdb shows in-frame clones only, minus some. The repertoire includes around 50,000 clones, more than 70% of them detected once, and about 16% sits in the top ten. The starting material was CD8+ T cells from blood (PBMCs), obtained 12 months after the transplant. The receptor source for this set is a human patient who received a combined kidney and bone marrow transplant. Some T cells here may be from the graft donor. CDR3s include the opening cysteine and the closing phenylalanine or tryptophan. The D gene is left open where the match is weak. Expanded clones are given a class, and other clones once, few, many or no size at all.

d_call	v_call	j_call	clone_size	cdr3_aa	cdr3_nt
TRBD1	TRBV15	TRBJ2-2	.	CATSTQGGDREDGELFF	TGTGCCACCAGCACTCAGGGGGGGGACAGGGAAGACGGGGAGCTGTTTTTT
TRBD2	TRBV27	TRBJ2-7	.	CASSLSRGYEQYF	TGTGCCAGCAGTTTGTCGCGGGGGTACGAGCAGTACTTC
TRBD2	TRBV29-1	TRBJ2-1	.	CSVEGRGLGYEQFF	TGCAGCGTTGAGGGGCGGGGGTTAGGCTATGAGCAGTTCTTC
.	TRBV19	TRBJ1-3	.	CASSMDRVNTIYF	TGTGCCAGTAGTATGGACAGAGTAAACACCATATATTTT
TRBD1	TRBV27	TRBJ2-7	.	CASSLQGASYEQYF	TGTGCCAGCAGTTTACAGGGGGCCTCCTACGAGCAGTACTTC
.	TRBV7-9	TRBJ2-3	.	CASSFLQGRHPDTQYF	TGTGCCAGCAGCTTCCTACAGGGACGGCATCCAGATACGCAGTATTTT
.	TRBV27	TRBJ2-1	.	CASSFYQNEQFF	TGTGCCAGCAGCTTCTACCAAAATGAGCAGTTCTTC
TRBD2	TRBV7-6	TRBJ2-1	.	CASSLGLAGGNEQFF	TGTGCCAGCAGCCTGGGACTAGCGGGAGGCAATGAGCAGTTCTTC
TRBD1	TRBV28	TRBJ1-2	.	CASSLWDREGYTF	TGTGCCAGCAGTTTATGGGACAGGGAGGGCTACACCTTC
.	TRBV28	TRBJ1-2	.	CASSFNGYTF	TGTGCCAGCAGTTTTAATGGCTACACCTTC
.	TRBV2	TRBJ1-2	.	CASSGGQALNYGYTF	TGTGCCAGCAGTGGGGGACAAGCCCTAAACTATGGCTACACCTTC
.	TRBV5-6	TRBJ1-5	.	CASSSLRQPQHF	TGTGCCAGCAGCTCCCTTCGGCAGCCCCAGCATTTT
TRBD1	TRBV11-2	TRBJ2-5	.	CASSLAPGTGVNEQYF	TGTGCCAGCAGCTTAGCTCCCGGGACAGGGGTAAATGAGCAGTACTTC
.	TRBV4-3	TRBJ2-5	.	CASSRLSGNPQETQYF	TGCGCCAGCAGCCGGTTGTCGGGGAACCCCCAAGAGACCCAGTACTTC
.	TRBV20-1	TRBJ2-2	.	CSARGTGELFF	TGCAGTGCCCGCGGCACCGGGGAGCTGTTTTTT
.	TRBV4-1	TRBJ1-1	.	CASSPGGAEAFF	TGCGCCAGCAGCCCGGGGGGGGCTGAAGCTTTCTTT
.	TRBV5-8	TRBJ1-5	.	CASSFGEWGNQPQHF	TGTGCCAGCAGCTTCGGGGAGTGGGGCAATCAGCCCCAGCATTTT
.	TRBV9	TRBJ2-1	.	CASSVSLKYRGSTYNEQFF	TGTGCCAGCAGCGTAAGCCTCAAGTATAGGGGTTCCACCTACAATGAGCAGTTCTTC
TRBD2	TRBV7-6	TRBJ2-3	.	CASSHQLAGAHTDTQYF	TGTGCCAGCAGCCACCAACTAGCGGGAGCTCACACAGATACGCAGTATTTT
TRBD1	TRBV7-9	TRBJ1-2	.	CASRGGEGAKDGYTF	TGTGCCAGCAGGGGGGGTGAGGGGGCGAAAGATGGCTACACCTTC
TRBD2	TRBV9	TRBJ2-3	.	CASSVGGGPTTDTQYF	TGTGCCAGCAGCGTAGGCGGGGGGCCTACCACAGATACGCAGTATTTT
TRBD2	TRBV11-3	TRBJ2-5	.	CASSSLWGGEQETQYF	TGTGCCAGCAGCTCACTCTGGGGGGGGGAACAAGAGACCCAGTACTTC
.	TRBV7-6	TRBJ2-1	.	CASSSAYNEQFF	TGTGCCAGCAGCTCAGCCTACAATGAGCAGTTCTTC
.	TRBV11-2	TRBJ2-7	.	CASSLPGVYEQYF	TGTGCCAGCAGCTTACCAGGGGTCTACGAGCAGTACTTC
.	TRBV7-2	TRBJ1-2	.	CASSSAVSRNYGYTF	TGTGCCAGCAGCTCCGCTGTTTCGAGGAACTATGGCTACACCTTC
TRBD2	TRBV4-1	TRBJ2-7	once	CASSLTGLAEYEQYF	TGCGCCAGCAGCCTCACAGGACTAGCAGAGTACGAGCAGTACTTC
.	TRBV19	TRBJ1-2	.	CASSPEETVSYGYTF	TGTGCCAGTAGCCCCGAGGAGACAGTGAGCTATGGCTACACCTTC
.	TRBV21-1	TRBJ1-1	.	CASSTGGSKTTRTEAFF	TGTGCCAGCAGCACAGGGGGCTCGAAGACGACGCGGACTGAAGCTTTCTTT
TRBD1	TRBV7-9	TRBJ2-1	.	CAGNRGNNEQFF	TGTGCCGGGAACAGGGGGAACAATGAGCAGTTCTTC
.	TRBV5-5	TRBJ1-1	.	CASSFTSGNTEAFF	TGTGCCAGCAGCTTCACCTCCGGGAACACTGAAGCTTTCTTT
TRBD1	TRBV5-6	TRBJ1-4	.	CASSQITGAGEKLFF	TGTGCCAGCAGCCAAATAACAGGGGCGGGTGAAAAACTGTTTTTT
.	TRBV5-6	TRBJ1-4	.	CASSLGQDEKLFF	TGTGCCAGCAGCTTGGGACAGGACGAAAAACTGTTTTTT
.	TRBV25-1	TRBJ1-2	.	CASTPHAPANYGYTF	TGTGCCAGCACCCCCCACGCCCCAGCTAACTATGGCTACACCTTC
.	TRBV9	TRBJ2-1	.	CASSVVGGSYNEQFF	TGTGCCAGCAGCGTAGTGGGGGGATCCTACAATGAGCAGTTCTTC
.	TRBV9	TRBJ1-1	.	CASSRGGDEAFF	TGTGCCAGCAGCCGAGGGGGGGATGAAGCTTTCTTT
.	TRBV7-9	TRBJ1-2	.	CASSLGEYGYTF	TGTGCCAGCAGCTTAGGAGAATATGGCTACACCTTC
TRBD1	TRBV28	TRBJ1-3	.	CASSSDRIFSGNTIYF	TGTGCCAGCAGTTCGGACAGGATATTCTCTGGAAACACCATATATTTT
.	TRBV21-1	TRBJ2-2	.	CASSSRDTNTGELFF	TGTGCCAGCAGCTCTCGGGACACCAACACCGGGGAGCTGTTTTTT
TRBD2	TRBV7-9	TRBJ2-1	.	CASSLGLADEQFF	TGTGCCAGCAGCCTGGGACTAGCCGATGAGCAGTTCTTC
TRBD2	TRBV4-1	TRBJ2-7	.	CASSQSASGSLANEQYF	TGCGCCAGCAGCCAATCGGCTAGCGGGAGTCTTGCTAATGAGCAGTACTTC
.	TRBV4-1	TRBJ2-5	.	CASSQVPGGETQYF	TGCGCCAGCAGCCAAGTCCCCGGGGGAGAGACCCAGTACTTC
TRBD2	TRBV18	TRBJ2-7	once	CASSPDQNVTSILPKISHTYEQYF	TGTGCCAGCTCACCAGACCAAAATGTGACTAGCATCCTACCGAAGATTTCCCACACCTACGAGCAGTACTTC
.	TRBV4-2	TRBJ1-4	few	CASSQEGGATNEKLFF	TGTGCCAGCAGCCAAGAGGGGGGGGCAACTAATGAAAAACTGTTTTTT
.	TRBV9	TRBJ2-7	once	CASSGRDFSYEQYF	TGTGCCAGCAGCGGACGGGACTTCTCCTACGAGCAGTACTTC